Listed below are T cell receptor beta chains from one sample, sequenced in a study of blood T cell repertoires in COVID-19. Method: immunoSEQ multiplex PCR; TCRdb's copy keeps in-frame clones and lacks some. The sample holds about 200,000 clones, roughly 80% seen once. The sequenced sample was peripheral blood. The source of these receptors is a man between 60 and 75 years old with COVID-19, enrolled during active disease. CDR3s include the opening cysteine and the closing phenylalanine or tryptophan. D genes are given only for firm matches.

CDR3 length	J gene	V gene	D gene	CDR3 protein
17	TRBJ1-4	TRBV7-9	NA	CASSSPRTAWEREKLFF
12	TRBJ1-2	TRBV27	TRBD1	CASSGRQGGYTF
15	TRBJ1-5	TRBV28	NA	CASSLGQNSNQPQHF
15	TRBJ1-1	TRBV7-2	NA	CASSRRGPTNTEAFF
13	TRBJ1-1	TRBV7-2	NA	CASSAIGGTVAFF
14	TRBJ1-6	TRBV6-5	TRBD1	CASSQGTGPSPLHF
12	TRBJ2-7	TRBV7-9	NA	CASSGQDYEQYF
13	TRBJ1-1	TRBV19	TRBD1	CASSNTGETEAFF
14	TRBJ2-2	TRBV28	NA	CASSFTANTGELFF
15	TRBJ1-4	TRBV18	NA	CASSPTGFGNEKLFF
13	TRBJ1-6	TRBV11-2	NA	CATVDGRNSPLHF
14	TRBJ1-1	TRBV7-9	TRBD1	CASSSGTGVTEAFF
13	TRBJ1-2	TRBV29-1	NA	CSVEVTGINGYTF
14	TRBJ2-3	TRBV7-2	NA	CASSLESGADTQYF
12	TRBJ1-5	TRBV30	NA	CAWSGEFQPQHF
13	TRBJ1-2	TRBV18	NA	CASNAGWSHGYTF
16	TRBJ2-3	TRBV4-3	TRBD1	CASSQGTGVSTDTQYF
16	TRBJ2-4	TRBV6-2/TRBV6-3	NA	CASSYGTEGAKNIQYF
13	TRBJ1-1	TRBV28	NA	CASSFPGNTEAFF
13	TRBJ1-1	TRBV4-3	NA	CASSQVQTSAAFF
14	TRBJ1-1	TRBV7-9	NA	CASSLEAGDTEAFF
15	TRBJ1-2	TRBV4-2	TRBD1	CASSQRDRGDSGYTF
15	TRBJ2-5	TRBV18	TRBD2	CASSPEAGEVETQYF
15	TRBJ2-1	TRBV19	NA	CASSKAAYSYNEQFF
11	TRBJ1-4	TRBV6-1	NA	CASSDSEKLFF
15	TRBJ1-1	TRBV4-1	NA	CASSPPTGLNTEAFF
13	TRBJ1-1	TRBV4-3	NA	CASSRVPNTEAFF
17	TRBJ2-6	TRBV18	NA	CASSPTTGNSGANVLTF